This T cell receptor (beta chain) was captured by sequencing in a study of blood T cell repertoires in COVID-19. Study details: Acute and convalescent COVID-19 specimens originated in the United States, Italy and Spain. Sources were T cells, B-cell-depleted T cells, or PBMCs; the material itself was cDNA or gDNA.

The CDR3 covers 13 residues. The V end lost 6 bases, the J end lost 1 base, and 9 bases lay between the germline ends. Sequencing used immunoSEQ multiplex PCR; TCRdb keeps in-frame clones, though not all of them. The sample comprises about 150,000 clones, roughly 80% of which are singletons, and about 2% rests with the top ten. There are many counts of this clone. The sample consisted of peripheral blood. This chain joins TRBV12-3 or TRBV12-4 and TRBJ1-1, with D possibly being TRBD1 (6 bases). The receptor comes from a man aged 65-85 years with acute or convalescent COVID-19. CDR3 sequence reads: CASSRGQNTEAFF. For the CDR3, the DNA is TGTGCCAGCAGCCGGGGACAGAACACTGAAGCTTTCTTT.